This TCR beta chain was captured in a study of cytomegalovirus exposure and HLA in healthy donors. CDR1 SGHVS and CDR2 FQNEAQ come from the germline V gene. This CDR3 has 15 amino acids. The V end lost 2 bases, the J end lost 2 bases, and 11 bases lay between the germline ends. Here immunoSEQ multiplex PCR was the method, and the copy in TCRdb shows in-frame clones only, minus some. The data contain just under 150,000 clones, roughly 86% of them singletons. This clone was counted once. The chain is built from TRBV7-8 and TRBJ2-3; maybe TRBD2 (6 bases). The TCR originated in a man between 18 and 29 years old in good health and CMV-seropositive. The sequenced material came from PBMCs. The CDR3 DNA sequence: TGTGCCAGCAGCTTAATAGGAGGGTCCACAGATACGCAGTATTTT. Translating gives CASSLIGGSTDTQYF.